A selection of T cell receptor beta chains follows, all from one sample in a study of memory CD4+ T cells and cytomegalovirus serostatus. Clones were read by immunoSEQ multiplex PCR, and TCRdb kept only the in-frame ones, dropping some. Found here are 45,000 to 70,000 clones, approximately 82% of them singletons; the top ten hold about 0.5%. Sequenced sample: memory CD4+ T cells from blood. The receptor set was obtained from an adult in good health and CMV-seronegative. Some clones in this sample may be carry-over from other donors' samples. Both conserved end residues are part of each CDR3. The D gene is left open where the match is weak. Size values are once, few and many counts, or a class for expanded clones, and some rows have none.

size | D | J | V | DNA | CDR3
. | TRBD1 | TRBJ2-3 | TRBV11-2 | TGTGCCAGCAGGGAAGGACAGGTTAGCACAGATACGCAGTATTTT | CASREGQVSTDTQYF
. | . | TRBJ1-1 | TRBV28 | TGTGCCAGCCGGGACACCAAAAACACTGAAGCTTTCTTT | CASRDTKNTEAFF
. | . | TRBJ1-4 | TRBV6-6 | TGTGCCAGCCTGGGAGGCTTGATTAATGAAAAACTGTTTTTT | CASLGGLINEKLFF
few | . | TRBJ2-7 | TRBV7-3 | TGTGCCAGCAGCCTCAATAGTCCGACAGGCGGCGAGCAGTACTTC | CASSLNSPTGGEQYF
. | . | TRBJ1-1 | TRBV19 | TGTGCCAGTACGAAATCGGGGCGGGAAGCTTTCTTT | CASTKSGREAFF
once | . | TRBJ2-2 | TRBV30 | TGTGCCTGTGGGGGGCTGGTAGGGCACACCGGGGAGCTGTTTTTT | CACGGLVGHTGELFF
. | . | TRBJ2-7 | TRBV6-4 | TGTGCCAGCAGCCGAAAATCTTACGAGCAGTACTTC | CASSRKSYEQYF
. | TRBD1 | TRBJ2-1 | TRBV2 | TGTGCCAGCAGAGGACAGGGATGGTACAATGAGCAGTTCTTC | CASRGQGWYNEQFF
. | . | TRBJ2-7 | TRBV14 | TGTGCCAGCAGCCAAGACGAAACCTCCTACGAGCAGTACTTC | CASSQDETSYEQYF
. | . | TRBJ1-1 | TRBV6-5 | TGTGCCAGCAGCCCTTCGAGGGCTGAAGCTTTCTTT | CASSPSRAEAFF
. | TRBD2 | TRBJ2-1 | TRBV6-1 | TGTGCCAGCAGAATGCCGGGACTAGCGGTCAAGAGGCAGTTCTTC | CASRMPGLAVKRQFF
. | TRBD2 | TRBJ2-7 | TRBV4-1 | TGCGCCAGCAGCCTGGAGGTGGGGACTAAATACGAGCAGTACTTC | CASSLEVGTKYEQYF
. | TRBD1 | TRBJ1-1 | TRBV28 | TGTGCCAGCAGTCCCAGGGGGGAAGCTTTCTTT | CASSPRGEAFF
. | . | TRBJ2-2 | TRBV10-3 | TGTGCCATCAGTGAGTCTCTGGGGAGTACCGGGGAGCTGTTTTTT | CAISESLGSTGELFF
few | . | TRBJ2-1 | TRBV6-4 | TGTGCCAGCTCTCGGGGCCTTGGAAATGAGCAGTTCTTC | CASSRGLGNEQFF
. | TRBD2 | TRBJ2-1 | TRBV5-6 | TGTGCCAGCAGCTGGGGGGGCAATGAGCAGTTCTTC | CASSWGGNEQFF
. | . | TRBJ2-7 | TRBV18 | TGTGCCAGCTCACCACCCCCAGGGACCTACGAGCAGTACTTC | CASSPPPGTYEQYF
. | TRBD2 | TRBJ2-3 | TRBV19 | TGTGCCAGTAGTATGTCAGGAGGACTAGCGGGAGTGGGCGATACGCAGTATTTT | CASSMSGGLAGVGDTQYF
. | TRBD1 | TRBJ1-2 | TRBV6-5 | TGTGCCAGCAGTTACGATCCAGGGGGCGTCTATGGCTACACCTTC | CASSYDPGGVYGYTF
few | . | TRBJ1-2 | TRBV28 | TGTGCCAGCAGTTTACGGTCCTTCTATGGCTACACCTTC | CASSLRSFYGYTF
once | TRBD1 | TRBJ2-7 | TRBV4-1 | TGCGCCAGCAGCTGGGACAGGGGGCGGTACGAGCAGTACTTC | CASSWDRGRYEQYF
. | . | TRBJ2-5 | TRBV5-1 | TGCGCCAGCAGCTACCTCCAAGAGACCCAGTACTTC | CASSYLQETQYF
. | TRBD2 | TRBJ2-7 | TRBV5-1 | TGCGCCAGCAGCCGGACTAGCGGGAGGAACGAGCAGTACTTC | CASSRTSGRNEQYF
. | . | TRBJ1-6 | TRBV4-3 | TGCGCCAGCAGCCAAGAACCCCTGTCCCCCCTCCACTTT | CASSQEPLSPLHF
. | . | TRBJ1-4 | TRBV10-2 | TGCGCCAGCAGTGAGATTGGGCGGAGGAATGAAAAACTGTTTTTT | CASSEIGRRNEKLFF
. | TRBD1 | TRBJ1-2 | TRBV18 | TGTGCCAGCTCACCACCGGGGGGACAGGTATTGAGTGGCTACACCTTC | CASSPPGGQVLSGYTF
. | . | TRBJ1-2 | TRBV5-1 | TGCGCCAGCAGCTTTGAAGCACGGAGCTATGGCTACACCTTC | CASSFEARSYGYTF
. | TRBD1 | TRBJ1-2 | TRBV18 | TGTGCCAGCTCACGAGGTCCGGGACAGGGTAGTGACTATGGCTACACCTTC | CASSRGPGQGSDYGYTF
. | TRBD2 | TRBJ2-5 | TRBV7-2 | TGTGCCAGCAGCCCGTGGACTAGCGCAGAGACCCAGTACTTC | CASSPWTSAETQYF
. | . | TRBJ2-3 | TRBV28 | TGTGCCAGCAGTCTTCCCTCTAGCACAGATACGCAGTATTTT | CASSLPSSTDTQYF
. | TRBD2 | TRBJ2-3 | TRBV7-9 | TGTGCCAGCCTGGGGACTAGCGAGAGCACAGATACGCAGTATTTT | CASLGTSESTDTQYF
. | TRBD1 | TRBJ1-6 | TRBV30 | TGTGCCTGGAGTTCCTCCGGGACAGGGAGGTCACCCCTCCACTTT | CAWSSSGTGRSPLHF
few | TRBD2 | TRBJ2-3 | TRBV7-3 | TGTGCCAGCAGCTCACTAGCGGGAGAAGATACGCAGTATTTT | CASSSLAGEDTQYF
few | . | TRBJ2-5 | TRBV6-5 | TGTGCCAGCAGTTACGCAGGGGGGAGCGTCGAAGAGACCCAGTACTTC | CASSYAGGSVEETQYF
. | TRBD2 | TRBJ2-3 | TRBV11-2 | TGTGCCAGCGCCCGACTAGCGGGAGTGACAGATACGCAGTATTTT | CASARLAGVTDTQYF
. | TRBD2 | TRBJ2-7 | TRBV28 | TGTGCCAGCAGACCCACTAGCGGGGGGCAGTACTTC | CASRPTSGGQYF
. | TRBD2 | TRBJ2-1 | TRBV5-1 | TGCGCCAGCAGCGGGGGGGTTGGCAATGAGCAGTTCTTC | CASSGGVGNEQFF
. | . | TRBJ2-1 | TRBV19 | TGTGCCAGTAGTATAGATAAGGGTGAGCAGTTCTTC | CASSIDKGEQFF
. | . | TRBJ1-6 | TRBV7-3 | TGTGCCAGCAGCTTAAGTTTGTATTCACCCCTCCACTTT | CASSLSLYSPLHF
. | TRBD2 | TRBJ2-2 | TRBV5-1 | TGCGCCAGCAGCAGGGGACTAGCGGGGACCGGGGAGCTGTTTTTT | CASSRGLAGTGELFF
. | TRBD1 | TRBJ1-5 | TRBV7-8 | TGTGCCAGCGGTTCCGGGACAGGGGGAAATCAGCCCCAGCATTTT | CASGSGTGGNQPQHF
. | . | TRBJ1-2 | TRBV5-6 | TGTGCCAGCAGCCGGGACTATGGCTACACCTTC | CASSRDYGYTF
once | . | TRBJ2-7 | TRBV6-5 | TGTGCCAGCAGTTACTCGGCAGGTCAGGGTGAGCAGTACTTC | CASSYSAGQGEQYF
few | . | TRBJ1-4 | TRBV6-1 | TGTGCCAGCAGTGAGAATTTCGACGGACCTAATGAAAAACTGTTTTTT | CASSENFDGPNEKLFF
. | . | TRBJ2-7 | TRBV6-1 | TGTGCCAGCAGTGACGGAACCAGCATCTACGAGCAGTACTTC | CASSDGTSIYEQYF
. | TRBD1 | TRBJ1-2 | TRBV6-1 | TGTGCCAGCAGTCAGAGGACAGGGATCTATGGCTACACCTTC | CASSQRTGIYGYTF
. | . | TRBJ1-3 | TRBV30 | TGTGCCTGGAGTGTGGCGCGACAGTCGGGAAACACCATATATTTT | CAWSVARQSGNTIYF
. | TRBD1 | TRBJ2-5 | TRBV28 | TGTGCCAGCAGTTTAAGCTCGACAGGGTCGCAAGAGACCCAGTACTTC | CASSLSSTGSQETQYF
. | . | TRBJ2-5 | TRBV9 | TGTGCCAGCAGCGGGGTGTACCAAGAGACCCAGTACTTC | CASSGVYQETQYF
. | TRBD2 | TRBJ2-1 | TRBV7-8 | TGTGCCAGCAGCTTAGTCGCGGGAGGGCCATCCAATGAGCAGTTCTTC | CASSLVAGGPSNEQFF
. | TRBD2 | TRBJ2-3 | TRBV6-1 | TGTGCCAGCAAGAGACTAGCCCCCACAGATACGCAGTATTTT | CASKRLAPTDTQYF
. | TRBD1 | TRBJ2-7 | TRBV11-2 | TGTGCCAGCCGGGCAGGGGGTGAGCAGTACTTC | CASRAGGEQYF
. | TRBD1 | TRBJ1-2 | TRBV9 | TGTGCCAGCAGCCCCTCGACAGGGGTCTATGGCTACACCTTC | CASSPSTGVYGYTF
. | . | TRBJ2-7 | TRBV6-1 | TGTGCCAGCAGTGAAGCTACAGACGAGCAGTACTTC | CASSEATDEQYF
few | . | TRBJ2-4 | TRBV5-6 | TGTGCCAGCACCCGCCGGCTAGCCAAAAACATTCAGTACTTC | CASTRRLAKNIQYF
. | TRBD1 | TRBJ2-5 | TRBV2 | TGTGCCAGCAGTGACGCAGGGGGCTTTGGAGAGACCCAGTACTTC | CASSDAGGFGETQYF
once | . | TRBJ2-7 | TRBV2 | TGTGCCAGCAGTGAAAATCGGGACCCAGGGGAGCAGTACTTC | CASSENRDPGEQYF